This note documents a single T cell receptor beta chain sequence. Germline is not matched at one junction end, which may reflect a read error. During active infection, Seattle patients enrolled and were then monitored through disease. These data belong to a study of blood T cell repertoires in COVID-19. Whole-study context: Samples of COVID-19 (acute and convalescent) were obtained from the United States, Italy and Spain. Sources were T cells, B-cell-depleted T cells, or PBMCs; the material itself was cDNA or gDNA.

Only in-frame clones appear in the TCRdb table, and some are missing; sequencing was by immunoSEQ multiplex PCR. The sample has 150,000 to 180,000 clones, roughly 84% seen once. Sequencing was done on a sample of peripheral blood. The clonotype originates from a woman aged 55-70 years with COVID-19, enrolled during active disease.

CDR3 sequence reads: CVSSLGQYQETQYF. In nucleotides, the CDR3 is TGCGTCAGCAGCTTGGGACAGTACCAAGAGACCCAGTACTTC. This rearrangement joins TRBV5-1 to TRBJ2-5; 7 positions agree with TRBD1. Germline CDR1 reads SGHRS; CDR2 reads YFSETQ. This CDR3 is 14 amino acids long.